The source of this T cell receptor beta chain is a study of Graves' ophthalmopathy and Graves' hyperthyroidism. Whole-study results and caveats: Appearing in blood as well were most expanded thyroid clonotypes above 0.001 frequency.

Uncontrolled infections, other autoimmune diseases, pregnancy or lactation barred patients from enrollment. Isolation of PBMCs was performed using over 8.5 ml of fresh peripheral blood. The authors amplified TCR beta CDR3 regions from RNA transcripts. First-round RT-PCR relied on HTBI primers, and a second-round multiplex PCR came next. TCRdb ran MiXCR on the multiplex PCR reads and lists one entry per CDR3 protein. Of some 210,000 distinct CDR3 sequences in the sample, over 25% are singletons; the top ten hold 9.1%. Germline CDR1 reads LNHDA; CDR2 reads SQIVND (reference sequence). Trimming left V 3 bases short and J 5 bases short, with 16 bases between. This CDR3 has 15 residues. This clonotype came up many times. No antigen is known for it.

V gene TRBV19 combines with J gene TRBJ2-5; D is uncertain. Specimen: peripheral blood. The sequence derives from a man in his forties or fifties with Graves' ophthalmopathy. This CDR3 is CASSIAEGRPETQYF. The CDR3 nucleotides are TGTGCCAGTAGTATTGCAGAAGGACGTCCGGAGACCCAGTACTTC.